Following are 30 T cell receptor beta chains from one sample sequenced in a study of radiation and T cells in renal cell carcinoma. Repertoires were generated with immunoSEQ multiplex PCR, while TCRdb's copy carries only in-frame clones and drops some. The repertoire has 50,000 to 70,000 clones, roughly 80% of them found once; the top ten carry about 6.4%. Time point noted: blood 4 weeks post-SBRT, at nephrectomy. The sample's treatment: 15 Gy SBRT to primary tumor, nephrectomy 4 weeks later. This material consisted of blood, taken from a patient whose treatment included radiotherapy and nephrectomy. Receptors were obtained from a man between 60 and 70 years old with renal cell carcinoma.

The V call is TRBV9, the J call TRBJ2-4, with TRBD2 matching over 9 bases. With 0 bases clipped from V and 9 bases from J, the junction kept 7 bases outside the gene matches. The CDR3 is made up of 15 amino acids. Germline V lookup: CDR1 SGDLS, CDR2 YYNGEE. The CDR3 coding sequence is TGTGCCAGCAGCGTAGGAAGTAGCGGGAGTCCCATTCAGTACTTC. Translated: CASSVGSSGSPIQYF.

The J gene is TRBJ1-1, the V gene TRBV2, with a weak D call TRBD1 (6 bases). Per the germline V gene, CDR1 is SNHLY and CDR2 is FYNNEI. The V end was cut by 10 bases, the J end by 1 base, with 13 bases between. The CDR3 sequence is 13 residues long. This CDR3 reads CANSRTENTEAFF. The CDR3 nucleotides read TGTGCCAACTCCAGGACAGAGAACACTGAAGCTTTCTTT.

The chain recombines TRBV12-5 with TRBJ1-2; 8 nucleotides match TRBD1. The CDR3 is made up of 13 amino acids. After removal of 9 bases from V and 8 bases from J, the junction contained 11 bases not matched to a gene. Germline lookup yields CDR1 LGHNT and CDR2 FRNRAP. CDR3 DNA: TGTGCTAGCGATAAGACAGGGGCATCCGGCTACACCTTC. Translating it yields CASDKTGASGYTF. The full variable domain, rest sourced from reference TRBV12-5 and TRBJ1-2, is DARVTQTPRHKVTEMGQEVTMRCQPILGHNTVFWYRQTMMQGLELLAYFRNRAPLDDSGMPKDRFSAEMPDATLATLKIQPSEPRDSAVYFCASDKTGASGYTFGSGTRLTVV.

The genes are TRBV2 and TRBJ2-4; TRBD2 agrees at 14 bases. The CDR3 has 15 amino acids. Germline CDR1 is SNHLY and CDR2 is FYNNEI. V gave up 8 bases and J gave up 3 bases; unmatched junction bases: 3. CDR3 sequence: CASGGTSGGKNIQYF. DNA of the CDR3: TGTGCCAGCGGCGGGACTAGCGGGGGCAAAAACATTCAGTACTTC.

This chain uses TRBV5-1 with TRBJ1-1; D is unclear. The germline gives CDR1 SGHRS, CDR2 YFSETQ. Deletions cut 2 bases from V and 5 bases from J, with 7 bases between. The CDR3 has 12 residues. The CDR3 DNA sequence: TGCGCCAGCAGCTTTGCGGGGACTGAAGCTTTCTTT. Amino acids: CASSFAGTEAFF.

The J gene is TRBJ2-2, the V gene TRBV13, with 11 positions matching TRBD2. Germline assignment: CDR1 PRHDT and CDR2 FYEKMQ (reference sequence). After removal of 2 bases from V and 7 bases from J, the junction contained 12 bases not matched to a gene. The CDR3 runs 18 residues. Here the CDR3 DNA reads TGTGCCAGCAGCTTAATGAGGCTGACTAGCGGGAACGTCGGGGAGCTGTTTTTT. It yields the protein CASSLMRLTSGNVGELFF.

This clone turned up a few times. V gene TRBV19 combines with J gene TRBJ1-5; tentative D call: TRBD1 (6 bases). Looked up from germline, CDR1 is LNHDA and CDR2 is SQIVND (reference sequence). This CDR3 has 14 residues. The V and J ends lost 5 bases and 6 bases respectively, with 14 bases between them. CDR3 DNA: TGTGCCAGTAGTCTAATGACAGGCCCTCAGCCCCAGCATTTT. It translates to CASSLMTGPQPQHF.

CDR3 sequence: CASSYLDREEQYF. The CDR3 region has the DNA TGTGCCAGCAGTTACTTGGACAGGGAAGAGCAGTACTTC. J is TRBJ2-7 and V is TRBV6-6; 8 bases are shared with TRBD1. Germline loops: CDR1 MNHNY, CDR2 SVGAGI (reference sequence). CDR3 length: 13 residues. V shed 1 base and J 7 bases; nucleotides not matched to a gene: 3.

A single count supports this clone. This chain connects TRBV15 to TRBJ2-3; no clear D. Trimming removed 4 bases from V and 6 bases from J, with 11 bases in between. Germline values: CDR1 LNHNV, CDR2 YYDKDF (reference sequence). CDR3 size: 13 residues. This chain's CDR3 is CATSIPGRDTQYF. Here the CDR3 DNA reads TGTGCCACCAGCATCCCGGGCCGTGATACGCAGTATTTT.

V and J are TRBV5-6 and TRBJ2-3; D is unresolved. Trimming shortened V by 2 bases and J by 1 base, and 8 bases separated the two germline ends. CDR1 SGHDT and CDR2 YYEEEE come from the germline V gene. The CDR3 covers 14 residues. The CDR3 loop is CASSLETRTDTQYF. DNA of the CDR3: TGTGCCAGCAGCTTAGAGACCCGCACAGATACGCAGTATTTT. Filled out from reference TRBV5-6 and TRBJ2-3, the complete variable domain reads DAGVTQSPTHLIKTRGQQVTLRCSPKSGHDTVSWYQQALGQGPQFIFQYYEEEERQRGNFPDRFSGHQFPNYSSELNVNALLLGDSALYLCASSLETRTDTQYFGPGTRLTVL.

V gene TRBV20-1 combines with J gene TRBJ1-3; D is unclear. This CDR3 is built from 11 residues. Trimming removed 7 bases at V and 1 base at J, with 5 bases between. Germline CDR1 DFQATT, CDR2 SNEGSKA (reference sequence). The CDR3 sequence: CSVRSGNTIYF. The CDR3 DNA sequence: TGCAGTGTCCGTTCTGGAAACACCATATATTTT.

The chain employs TRBV28 and TRBJ1-5, with D possibly being TRBD1 (5 bases). Germline-derived CDR1 and CDR2 are MDHEN and SYDVKM. The CDR3 runs to 13 residues. The ends were cut back, 8 bases at V and 5 bases at J, with 13 bases in the middle. The DNA of the CDR3 is TGTGCCAGCGCGTCGGGGGAGGATCAGCCCCAGCATTTT. It translates to CASASGEDQPQHF.

The chain recombines TRBV7-2 with TRBJ1-1; 7 bases match TRBD1. The CDR3 spans 14 residues. The V gene's germline CDR1 is SGHTA and CDR2 FQGNSA. Trimming cost V 1 base and J 4 bases; bases outside gene matches: 3. The CDR3 reads CASSLGAGGTEAFF. The CDR3, as DNA: TGTGCCAGCAGCTTAGGGGCAGGGGGCACTGAAGCTTTCTTT.

Written as DNA, the CDR3 is TGTGCCAGCAGTATTCGGGTCCGCTACGAGCAGTACGTC. This encodes CASSIRVRYEQYV. V gene TRBV2 combines with J gene TRBJ2-7; D unclear. CDR1 SNHLY and CDR2 FYNNEI come from the germline V gene. The ends were cut back, 5 bases at V and 3 bases at J, with 11 bases in the middle. The CDR3 runs 13 residues.

This clone was observed a handful of times. The CDR3: CASTTQQGVGTEAFF. DNA of the CDR3: TGTGCCAGCACCACACAACAGGGCGTCGGAACTGAAGCTTTCTTT. The J gene is TRBJ1-1, the V gene TRBV7-2; TRBD1 might be the D (6 bases). This CDR3 has 15 residues. The V end lost 7 bases, the J end lost 5 bases, and 20 bases lay between the germline ends. Germline V CDR1 and CDR2: SGHTA, FQGNSA.

There are a few counts of this clone. The rearrangement links TRBV2 to TRBJ1-5; no firm D call. Per the germline V gene, CDR1 is SNHLY and CDR2 is FYNNEI. The CDR3 spans 16 residues. Trimming removed 0 bases from V and 3 bases from J, with 12 bases in between. The chain's CDR3 is CASSEATSAFNQPQHF. For the CDR3, the DNA is TGTGCCAGCAGTGAAGCGACATCGGCTTTCAATCAGCCCCAGCATTTT.

The J gene is TRBJ2-7, the V gene TRBV20-1; possible D gene TRBD2, 5 bases. CDR3 length equals 11 residues. CDR1 DFQATT and CDR2 SNEGSKA come from the germline V gene (reference sequence). Trimming took 4 bases from V and 4 from J, leaving 8 bases between them. The CDR3 coding sequence is TGCAGTGCTATTCGAGGGTACGAGCAGTACTTC. Its translation is CSAIRGYEQYF.

CDR3 protein: CASSYRDRNIQYF. The CDR3, as DNA: TGTGCCAGCAGCTACCGGGACAGAAACATTCAGTACTTC. The V and J genes are TRBV7-2 and TRBJ2-4, with 7 bases fitting TRBD1. After removal of 4 bases from V and 6 bases from J, the junction contained 3 bases not matched to a gene. The length of the CDR3 is 13 residues. CDR1 is SGHTA, CDR2 FQGNSA, per germline.

The J gene is TRBJ2-5, the V gene TRBV2; possibly TRBD1 or TRBD2 for D (6 bases each). This CDR3 has 16 residues. V lost 5 bases and J lost 3, with 19 bases in between. Per the germline V gene, CDR1 is SNHLY and CDR2 is FYNNEI. The chain's CDR3 is CASSPGRGPSEETQYF. The CDR3 DNA follows: TGTGCCAGCAGTCCCGGCCGGGGGCCGTCGGAAGAGACCCAGTACTTC.

The J gene is TRBJ2-3, the V gene TRBV7-6, with 9 bases fitting TRBD2. With V trimmed by 4 bases and J by 5 bases, 4 bases remained unmatched. This CDR3 has 14 amino acids. The germline V gene encodes CDR1 SGHVS and CDR2 FNYEAQ. CDR3 nucleotides: TGTGCCAGCAGCTCAAGTAGCGGGAGAGATACGCAGTATTTT. This codes for CASSSSSGRDTQYF.

V and J are TRBV6-6 and TRBJ2-7; no firm D call. The germline gives CDR1 MNHNY, CDR2 SVGAGI (reference sequence). CDR3 length equals 13 residues. The V end was cut by 6 bases, the J end by 0 bases, with 9 bases between. The CDR3 loop is CASSPSSSYEQYV. In DNA form, the CDR3 reads TGTGCCAGCAGCCCCTCTAGCTCCTACGAGCAGTACGTC.

The genes are TRBV10-3 and TRBJ1-1; D possibly corresponds to TRBD1 (5 bases). Germline V gives CDR1 ENHRY, CDR2 SYGVKD. V was shortened by 2 bases and J by 10 bases, with 8 bases between the two germline ends. CDR3 length: 11 amino acids. CDR3 sequence reads: CAISEKRGAFF. CDR3 nucleotides: TGTGCCATCAGTGAGAAGAGGGGAGCTTTCTTT.

The V call is TRBV27, the J call TRBJ1-5; 7 bases align to TRBD1. V shed 3 bases, J shed 6 bases, and the junction held 5 bases outside the gene matches. The CDR3 covers 14 residues. CDR1 MNHEY and CDR2 SMNVEV come from the germline V gene (reference sequence). DNA of the CDR3: TGTGCCAGCAGTTTCACAGGGGACGGTCAGCCCCAGCATTTT. Amino acids: CASSFTGDGQPQHF.

The CDR3 coding sequence is TGCGCCAGCAGCCAAGAAGTATTATGGCAGGGAGACATTCAGTACTTC. Protein: CASSQEVLWQGDIQYF. V usage is TRBV4-1 and J usage is TRBJ2-4, with D possibly called TRBD1 or TRBD2 (5 bases each). This CDR3 comprises 16 residues. Germline CDR1 MGHRA, CDR2 YSYEKL. Trimming took 0 bases from V and 8 from J, leaving 17 bases between them.

The genes are TRBV5-1 and TRBJ2-5, with D unclear. Germline CDR1 is SGHRS and CDR2 is YFSETQ. The CDR3 extends over 13 amino acids. V was pared by 2 bases and J by 1 base, with 6 bases between. The CDR3 DNA sequence: TGCGCCAGCAGCTTCCAATTCCAAGAGACCCAGTACTTC. It specifies CASSFQFQETQYF.

V usage is TRBV7-9 and J usage is TRBJ2-7; TRBD1 agrees at 7 bases. CDR1 SEHNR and CDR2 FQNEAQ come from the germline V gene (reference sequence). The J segment lost 4 bases and the V segment lost 1 base, leaving 13 bases of the junction unmatched. This CDR3 is 17 amino acids long. The CDR3: CASSLGTGLLLTYEQYV. The CDR3 DNA is TGTGCCAGCAGCTTAGGGACAGGCCTGCTCCTAACTTACGAGCAGTACGTC.

The gene calls are TRBV10-1 and TRBJ2-2; 12 nucleotides match TRBD2. Germline V CDR1 and CDR2: WNHNN, SYGVQD (reference sequence). J was trimmed by 6 bases and V by 1 base; bases with no gene match: 6. This CDR3 region has 17 residues. Here the CDR3 DNA reads TGCGCCAGCAGTGAGTTTCAACTAGCGGGAGGCGCCGGGGAGCTGTTTTTT. Translated, it gives CASSEFQLAGGAGELFF.

The chain recombines TRBV12-5 with TRBJ2-2, with 10 bases fitting TRBD1. Germline V lookup: CDR1 LGHNT, CDR2 FRNRAP. V lost 8 bases to trimming and J lost 7 bases; unmatched junction nucleotides: 7. The CDR3 covers 14 residues. CDR3 sequence (DNA): TGTGCTAGTAAAGGACAGGGGGAGGGCGGGGAGCTGTTTTTT. Translating it yields CASKGQGEGGELFF.

This chain connects TRBV19 to TRBJ1-1, with D uncertain. CDR1 and CDR2 (germline): LNHDA, SQIVND (reference sequence). The CDR3 consists of 16 residues. The V end was cut by 1 base, the J end by 3 bases, with 15 bases between. The CDR3 is CASSIGGPNGDTEAFF. The DNA of the CDR3 is TGTGCCAGTAGTATAGGTGGACCAAACGGCGACACTGAAGCTTTCTTT.

This clone was picked up a small number of times. V is TRBV7-6 and J is TRBJ1-5, with a weak D call TRBD1 (6 bases). The CDR3 has 17 amino acids. The germline V gene has CDR1 SGHVS and CDR2 FNYEAQ. V dropped 1 base and J dropped 0 bases, with 13 bases sitting between them. CDR3 bases: TGTGCCAGCAGCTTAGATCCCCCAGGGGCTAGCAATCAGCCCCAGCATTTT. Translated: CASSLDPPGASNQPQHF. The full variable domain, its missing parts supplied by reference TRBV7-6 and TRBJ1-5, is GAGVSQSPRYKVTKRGQDVALRCDPISGHVSLYWYRQALGQGPEFLTYFNYEAQQDKSGLPNDRFSAERPEGSISTLTIQRTEQRDSAMYRCASSLDPPGASNQPQHFGDGTRLSIL.